This TCR beta chain was retrieved from a study of shared clonotypes between healthy human individuals. Naive CD8 isolation took CD45RO-negative cells positively selected for CCR7 and excluded terminally differentiated effector memory CD45RA+ cells. The study enrolled healthy HIV-negative adults without recent acute infections or vaccinations as donors. Genomic DNA belonging to each subset was distributed in equal measure over several immunoSEQ plates. Replicate sorted-subset PCRs were loaded with around 0.2 ug DNA, 30,000 to 35,000 T cell genomes. Measured with immunoSEQ multiplex PCR; TCRdb has only the in-frame clones, and not every one. The data show over 750,000 clones, around 96% seen once. Notes on this clone: As yet, its antigen is unknown. The sample holds other DNA sequences that translate to the same CDR3.

Findings and caveats of the study: Naive subsets generally had larger estimated richness than memory subsets.

The sequencing sample was made of naive CD8+ T cells sorted from blood. The sequence came from a man between 25 and 39 years old in good health.

The CDR3 DNA sequence: TGTGCCAGCAGTGGCTACGAGCAGTACTTC. This encodes CASSGYEQYF. The gene calls are TRBV25-1 and TRBJ2-7, with D hard to call. Germline CDR1 is MGHDK and CDR2 is SYGVNS. Trimming took off 4 bases at V and 3 bases at J, with 1 base between the two ends. The CDR3 runs to 10 residues.